A selection of T cell receptor beta chains follows, all from one sample in a study of T cell responses to AZD1222 COVID-19 vaccine. Generated by immunoSEQ multiplex PCR, the TCRdb table keeps only in-frame clones and is missing some. The sample holds 150,000 or so clones, 91% seen once. The sample consisted of peripheral blood, taken 28 days after the second AZD1222 dose. The receptors derive from an adult who received the AZD1222 COVID-19 vaccine. CDR3s include the opening cysteine and the closing phenylalanine or tryptophan. The D gene is left open where the match is weak. Rows give clone size only sometimes, using once, few, many, or a class for an expanded clone.

TRBV5-1	NA	NA	12	TRBJ2-1	TGCGCCAGCGCGCAGGTCTACAATGAGCAGTTCTTC	CASAQVYNEQFF
TRBV27	NA	TRBD1	14	TRBJ1-1	TGTGCCAGCAGTGCCCGACAGGGGAGCACTGAAGCTTTCTTT	CASSARQGSTEAFF
TRBV27	NA	NA	14	TRBJ2-7	TGTGCCAGCAGCTCGCTACCGGGACAAATGGGGCAGTACTTC	CASSSLPGQMGQYF
TRBV5-6	NA	TRBD2	13	TRBJ2-7	TGTGCCAGCAGCCCCGGGGGGAGGATCGAGCAGTACTTC	CASSPGGRIEQYF
TRBV5-1	NA	TRBD1	14	TRBJ1-4	TGCGCCAGCAGCCGGGACAGGCGGAATGAAAAACTGTTTTTT	CASSRDRRNEKLFF
TRBV3-1/TRBV3-2	NA	NA	12	TRBJ2-7	TGTGCCAGCAGCCACGCAACACGGGAGCAGTACTTC	CASSHATREQYF
TRBV3-1/TRBV3-2	NA	NA	13	TRBJ2-1	TGTGCCAGCAGCCAAAGCCCCTCGAATGAGCAGTTCTTC	CASSQSPSNEQFF
TRBV5-6	NA	NA	11	TRBJ1-2	TGTGCCAGCAGCTCCTACTATGGCTACACCTTC	CASSSYYGYTF
TRBV4-2	NA	NA	13	TRBJ2-7	TGTGCCAGCAGCCAGGACCTGACAGACGAGCAGTACTTC	CASSQDLTDEQYF
TRBV15	NA	TRBD1	14	TRBJ2-7	TGTGCCACCAGCAGCGGGACAGGGCCCTACGAGCAGTACTTC	CATSSGTGPYEQYF
TRBV5-1	NA	TRBD2	19	TRBJ2-1	TGCGCCAGCAGCTTGAAGGGACTAGCGGCCTCGGAGATTTACAATGAGCAGTTCTTC	CASSLKGLAASEIYNEQFF
TRBV7-9	NA	NA	14	TRBJ1-2	TGTGCCAGCACCGGGACTGGGGGGCGTCTTGGCTACACCTTC	CASTGTGGRLGYTF
TRBV28	NA	NA	16	TRBJ2-7	TGTGCCAGCAGTTTAGTTATTGGGACCACGCGCTACGAGCAGTACTTC	CASSLVIGTTRYEQYF
TRBV19	NA	TRBD2	15	TRBJ2-5	TGTGCCAGTAGTAGAGGGACTAGCGGGGGGGAGACCCAGTACTTC	CASSRGTSGGETQYF
TRBV19	NA	TRBD1	15	TRBJ1-5	TGTGCCAGTAGTGAGGACAGGGTTAACAATCAGCCCCAGCATTTT	CASSEDRVNNQPQHF
TRBV6-2/TRBV6-3	NA	NA	12	TRBJ2-7	TGTGCCAGCAGTATGGGGGCCTACGAGCAGTACTTC	CASSMGAYEQYF
TRBV27	NA	NA	14	TRBJ1-4	TGTGCCAGCAGTTACCGGGGGGCGCATGAAAAACTGTTTTTT	CASSYRGAHEKLFF
TRBV18	few	NA	15	TRBJ2-3	TGTGCCAGCTCACCACAGGGGGGCTTCACAGATACGCAGTATTTT	CASSPQGGFTDTQYF
TRBV7-9	NA	NA	12	TRBJ2-1	TGTGCCAGCAGCTTATCCTACAATGAGCAGTTCTTC	CASSLSYNEQFF
TRBV6-5	NA	NA	15	TRBJ1-6	TGTGCCAGCAACAGGGAGAGCTCCTATAATTCACCCCTCCACTTT	CASNRESSYNSPLHF
TRBV2	NA	TRBD1	14	TRBJ2-5	TGTGCCAGCAGAAATACAGGGGCCGAAGAGACCCAGTACTTC	CASRNTGAEETQYF
TRBV27	NA	TRBD2	15	TRBJ2-7	TGTGCCAGCAGGAGAGCGGGAGGGACCTACTACGAGCAGTACTTC	CASRRAGGTYYEQYF
TRBV5-1	NA	NA	14	TRBJ1-2	TGCGCCAGCAGCTTGGCCGCAGTTGAGTATGGCTACACCTTC	CASSLAAVEYGYTF
TRBV7-6	NA	NA	13	TRBJ1-4	TGTGCCAGCAGCCCGGGGTCTAATGAAAAACTGTTTTTT	CASSPGSNEKLFF
TRBV3-1/TRBV3-2	NA	NA	14	TRBJ1-1	TGTGCCAGCAGCCAGAGTACGACGAACACTGAAGCTTTCTTT	CASSQSTTNTEAFF
TRBV4-3	NA	NA	15	TRBJ1-1	TGCGCCAGCAGCCAATCAATGAATGGGGGCTCTGAAGCTTTCTTT	CASSQSMNGGSEAFF
TRBV11-3	NA	TRBD2	18	TRBJ2-2	TGTGCCAGCAGCTTAGGTCTTGGCGGGGGGCGAGCCCCCGGGGAGCTGTTTTTT	CASSLGLGGGRAPGELFF
TRBV27	NA	NA	13	TRBJ2-7	TGTGCCAGCAGTTTGAACGGAGCGCTCGAGCAGTACTTC	CASSLNGALEQYF
TRBV28	NA	TRBD2	12	TRBJ2-5	TGTGCCAGCGGACTAGCGGGAGAGACCCAGTACTTC	CASGLAGETQYF
TRBV5-4	NA	NA	14	TRBJ1-4	TGTGCCAGCAGCTTCCTTCATAGTGATGAAAAACTGTTTTTT	CASSFLHSDEKLFF
TRBV4-2	NA	NA	16	TRBJ1-5	TGTGCCAGCAGCCAAGAAGGAATGTGGAGCAATCAGCCCCAGCATTTT	CASSQEGMWSNQPQHF
TRBV4-1	few	TRBD1	14	TRBJ2-2	TGCGCCAGCAGCCAAGGCTACGACAGGGGCGGGCTGTTTTTT	CASSQGYDRGGLFF
TRBV12-3/TRBV12-4	NA	NA	13	TRBJ1-3	TGTGCCAGCAGTTTACGGTGGGGAAACACCATATATTTT	CASSLRWGNTIYF